This T cell receptor (beta chain) was sequenced during a study of blood T cells in healthy people across ages. Isolation of PBMCs gave at least 6.5 million cells per sample. From germline, CDR1 is SGHVS and CDR2 FQNEAQ. The CDR3 runs 15 residues. The V gene lost 1 base and the J gene lost 4 bases, with 13 bases spanning the gap. With a J-beta primer mix and a sample-barcoded 5' primer, a second PCR ran roughly 7 to 11 cycles. One entry per CDR3 protein results from TCRdb running MiXCR on the 5' RACE reads. The data show some 900,000 distinct CDR3 sequences, about 28% seen once. A remark on this clonotype: Its antigen remains unidentified. This may come from a read error, since a much larger clone is one base off.

Whole-study findings and limits: Those diversity estimates obtained from one million T cells were thought to be underestimates.

The V and J genes are TRBV7-8 and TRBJ1-2; no definite D call. This TCR derives from a woman older than 75 in good health. The sample comprised blood. The CDR3, as DNA: TGTGCCAGCAGCTTAGACAGAATCCCTAGCTATGGCTACACCTTC. This translates into CASSLDRIPSYGYTF.